The next 23 T cell receptor beta chains were all read from a single sample in a study of T cell repertoires in cytomegalovirus infection. TCRdb independently ran MiXCR on the reads; one entry per CDR3 protein. This sample yields around 34,000 distinct CDR3 sequences, of which over 50% are seen a single time; around 90% belongs to the top ten. Their antigens are not known. Sequenced material: CD8+ T cells from cultured PBMCs, taken from culture after CMV antigen stimulation. The receptors originated from a human donor in good health (CMV status not recorded). Some clones in this sample may be carry-over from other donors' samples.

This chain uses TRBV9 with TRBJ2-7; D may be TRBD1 (5 bases). The V gene's germline CDR1 is SGDLS and CDR2 YYNGEE. The CDR3 sequence is 14 residues long. V was shortened by 4 bases and J by 1 base, with 12 bases between the two germline ends. CDR3 in DNA: TGTGCCAGCAGCCCTCAGGGCGGATCCTACGAGCAGTACTTC. Translated, it gives CASSPQGGSYEQYF.

This clonotype has only a few counts. The rearrangement links TRBV7-2 to TRBJ2-7; 7 nucleotides line up with TRBD1. Germline CDR1 reads SGHTA; CDR2 reads FQGNSA. This CDR3 comprises 12 residues. Trimming at V came to 5 bases and at J to 4 bases, leaving 2 bases not matched to a gene. This chain's CDR3 is CASSHRGYEQYF. The CDR3 region has the DNA TGTGCCAGCAGCCACAGGGGTTACGAGCAGTACTTC.

The table lists this clonotype with a few counts. The V gene is TRBV10-3, the J gene TRBJ1-2, with 7 bases identical to TRBD1. Germline values: CDR1 ENHRY, CDR2 SYGVKD. The trim removed 0 bases at V and 1 base at J, leaving 2 bases unmatched. The CDR3 extends over 15 amino acids. DNA for the CDR3: TGTGCCATCAGTGAGTCGGGACAGAATAACTATGGCTACACCTTC. Translated: CAISESGQNNYGYTF.

V is TRBV19 and J is TRBJ2-1; D might be TRBD1 or TRBD2, each matching 5 bases. There are 15 residues in the CDR3. Per the germline V gene, CDR1 is LNHDA and CDR2 is SQIVND (reference sequence). The V gene lost 7 bases and the J gene lost 2 bases, with 15 bases spanning the gap. For the CDR3, the DNA is TGTGCCAGTACCCCAGGCAGGGACCCCTACAATGAGCAGTTCTTC. This gives the protein CASTPGRDPYNEQFF.

This clonotype was seen a few times. The chain recombines TRBV18 with TRBJ1-2; no definite D call. Trimming left V 0 bases short and J 6 bases short, with 5 bases between. CDR1 is KGHSH and CDR2 is LQKENI in the germline V gene. This CDR3 spans 12 amino acids. CDR3 bases: TGTGCCAGCTCACCACCGGATAATGGCTACACCTTC. Protein sequence: CASSPPDNGYTF. Variable domain in full (rest from reference TRBV18 and TRBJ1-2): NAGVMQNPRHLVRRRGQEARLRCSPMKGHSHVYWYRQLPEEGLKFMVYLQKENIIDESGMPKERFSAEFPKEGPSILRIQQVVRGDSAAYFCASSPPDNGYTFGSGTRLTVV.

The V gene is TRBV28, the J gene TRBJ2-7, with TRBD2 identical over 9 bases. The germline V gene encodes CDR1 MDHEN and CDR2 SYDVKM. CDR3 length: 18 residues. V gave up 6 bases and J gave up 2 bases; unmatched junction bases: 17. This CDR3 is CASSTPGTSSIPTYEQYF. The CDR3 region has the DNA TGTGCCAGCAGCACCCCCGGGACTAGCTCTATCCCGACCTACGAGCAGTACTTC.

This clonotype occurred a few times. This sequence joins TRBV7-6 and TRBJ1-2; 11 bases are shared with TRBD1. The trim removed 4 bases at V and 6 bases at J, leaving 7 bases unmatched. Germline V lookup: CDR1 SGHVS, CDR2 FNYEAQ. CDR3 length: 15 residues. The CDR3 bases are TGTGCCAGCAGCTCCTCGGACAGGGGGCGAGATGGCTACACCTTC. Translated: CASSSSDRGRDGYTF.

This clonotype was detected a few times. The chain couples TRBV12-3 or TRBV12-4 to TRBJ2-1, with D possibly matching TRBD2 (7 bases). V was trimmed by 1 base and J by 12 bases, leaving 16 bases between them. This CDR3 is built from 14 residues. CDR3 in DNA: TGTGCCAGCAGTTTAGGGGGGGGGCAGATTGTGCAGTTCTTC. Translating it yields CASSLGGGQIVQFF.

This clonotype was detected a few times. The chain combines TRBV7-6 with TRBJ1-5; tentative D call: TRBD1 (5 bases). In germline, CDR1 is SGHVS, CDR2 FNYEAQ. Trimming took 6 bases from V and 4 from J, leaving 13 bases between them. The CDR3 has 14 residues. The CDR3 sequence: CASSYGSGNQPQHF. CDR3 sequence (DNA): TGTGCCAGCAGTTATGGGTCAGGGAATCAGCCCCAGCATTTT.

This clonotype was detected a few times. The V call is TRBV7-8, the J call TRBJ2-1, with 8 bases lining up with TRBD2. With V trimmed by 2 bases and J by 4 bases, 4 bases remained unmatched. CDR1 and CDR2 (germline): SGHVS, FQNEAQ. The CDR3 extends over 15 amino acids. For the CDR3, the DNA is TGTGCCAGCAGCTTAAAGGCTAGCGGGTACAATGAGCAGTTCTTC. Translation: CASSLKASGYNEQFF.

The CDR3 coding sequence is TGCAGCCTAATGGACAGGGGGTTAGAGACCCAGTACTTC. Translated: CSLMDRGLETQYF. J is TRBJ2-5 and V is TRBV29-1, with 10 bases matching TRBD1. There are 13 residues in the CDR3. Germline CDR1 SQVTM, CDR2 ANQGSEA. The V segment lost 8 bases and the J segment 4 bases; nucleotides outside the gene matches: 7.

The gene calls are TRBV12-5 and TRBJ2-1; 9 nucleotides agree with TRBD2. CDR1 LGHNT and CDR2 FRNRAP come from the germline V gene. Trimming took 6 bases from V and 15 from J; bases not matched to a gene: 9. The length of the CDR3 is 12 residues. Here the CDR3 DNA reads TGTGCTAGTGGACACCAGCGGGAGGTGTTGTTCTTC. Its translation is CASGHQREVLFF.

This clonotype was counted at least ten times. The V call is TRBV7-8, the J call TRBJ2-3; 10 bases line up with TRBD2. After removal of 5 bases from V and 2 bases from J, the junction contained 10 bases not matched to a gene. The CDR3 sequence is 17 residues long. Germline lookup yields CDR1 SGHVS and CDR2 FQNEAQ. The CDR3 here is CASSTTASGRVTDTQYF. The CDR3 region has the DNA TGTGCCAGCAGCACGACAGCTAGCGGGAGAGTCACAGATACGCAGTATTTT.

V and J are TRBV7-8 and TRBJ2-3; weak D call: TRBD2 (5 bases). Germline V gene sequence: CDR1 SGHVS, CDR2 FQNEAQ. V shed 0 bases and J shed 2 bases, with 15 bases lying between them. CDR3 length: 17 residues. The CDR3 DNA follows: TGTGCCAGCAGCTTAGCAGCGGACCCAGCCTACACAGATACGCAGTATTTT. As protein: CASSLAADPAYTDTQYF.

The CDR3 reads CSARQLYNEQFF. CDR3 nucleotides: TGCAGTGCTAGACAGCTCTACAATGAGCAGTTCTTC. This chain links TRBV20-1 with TRBJ2-1; D is uncertain. This CDR3 comprises 12 residues. V was pared by 2 bases and J by 3 bases, with 5 bases between. Germline V gene data show CDR1 as DFQATT and CDR2 as SNEGSKA (reference sequence).

The chain is built from TRBV19 and TRBJ1-5; D gene uncertain. This CDR3 region has 15 residues. V was pared by 4 bases and J by 3 bases, with 13 bases between. Germline V gene lookup returns CDR1 LNHDA and CDR2 SQIVND (reference sequence). CDR3 amino acids: CASSSPGRSNQPQHF. The CDR3 DNA reads TGTGCCAGTAGTAGCCCTGGACGGTCCAATCAGCCCCAGCATTTT.

This clonotype has only one observation. CDR3 protein: CASSWDTSTDTQYF. The CDR3 region has the DNA TGTGCCAGCAGCTGGGACACTAGCACAGATACGCAGTATTTT. The gene calls are TRBV7-8 and TRBJ2-3, with a tentative D call TRBD1 (6 bases). CDR1 and CDR2 (germline): SGHVS, FQNEAQ. The CDR3 totals 14 residues. V was shortened by 4 bases and J by 0 bases, with 8 bases between the two germline ends.

As DNA, the CDR3 is TGTGCCAGCAGCCAAGATGGAGTACGAGTCCTGACTTTC. This codes for CASSQDGVRVLTF. The chain joins TRBV14 to TRBJ2-6; D unresolved. The CDR3 sequence is 13 residues long. Trimming stripped 0 bases from V and 13 bases from J, with 10 bases between. CDR1 and CDR2 from the germline V gene are SGHDN and FVKESK. Full variable domain (rest looked up from reference TRBV14 and TRBJ2-6): EAGVTQFPSHSVIEKGQTVTLRCDPISGHDNLYWYRRVMGKEIKFLLHFVKESKQDESGMPNNRFLAERTGGTYSTLKVQPAELEDSGVYFCASSQDGVRVLTFGAGSRLTVL.

This chain joins TRBV27 and TRBJ1-2; tentative D call: TRBD1 (5 bases). CDR1 is MNHEY, CDR2 SMNVEV, per germline (reference sequence). V was pared by 0 bases and J by 2 bases, with 7 bases between. The CDR3 sequence is 14 residues long. The CDR3 loop reads CASSLSRGNYGYTF. DNA of the CDR3: TGTGCCAGCAGTTTATCGAGGGGAAACTATGGCTACACCTTC.

The table lists this clonotype with a few counts. The chain recombines TRBV12-3 or TRBV12-4 with TRBJ2-2; D may be TRBD2 (5 bases). V was clipped by 4 bases and J by 1 base, with 10 bases between them. The CDR3 sequence is 15 residues long. CDR3 in DNA: TGTGCCAGCAGTTCAGCGGAGATGAACACCGGGGAGCTGTTTTTT. Its translation is CASSSAEMNTGELFF.

The rearrangement joins TRBV7-3 to TRBJ2-1, with 14 bases lining up with TRBD2. The CDR3 has 15 residues. Germline-derived CDR1 and CDR2 are SGHTA and FQGTGA. After removal of 5 bases from V and 8 bases from J, the junction contained 5 bases not matched to a gene. Here the CDR3 reads CASSPAGLAGDEQFF. CDR3 DNA sequence: TGTGCCAGCAGCCCCGCGGGACTAGCGGGAGATGAGCAGTTCTTC. The entire variable domain, with the rest obtained from reference TRBV7-3 and TRBJ2-1, is as follows: GAGVSQTPSNKVTEKGKYVELRCDPISGHTALYWYRQSLGQGPEFLIYFQGTGAADDSGLPNDRFFAVRPEGSVSTLKIQRTERGDSAVYLCASSPAGLAGDEQFFGPGTRLTVL.

The chain joins TRBV7-9 to TRBJ2-5, with 8 positions matching TRBD1. V shed 4 bases, J shed 4 bases, and the junction held 11 bases outside the gene matches. The CDR3 length is 16 residues. Germline lookup yields CDR1 SEHNR and CDR2 FQNEAQ (reference sequence). In DNA, the CDR3 is TGTGCCAGCAGCTCTTTGAACAGGGGGTTAGGAGAGACCCAGTACTTC. Translating gives CASSSLNRGLGETQYF. Supplemented by reference TRBV7-9 and TRBJ2-5, the full variable domain reads DTGVSQNPRHKITKRGQNVTFRCDPISEHNRLYWYRQTLGQGPEFLTYFQNEAQLEKSRLLSDRFSAERPKGSFSTLEIQRTEQGDSAMYLCASSSLNRGLGETQYFGPGTRLLVL.

The chain is built from TRBV7-9 and TRBJ2-7; 9 bases agree with TRBD1. The CDR3 length is 14 residues. Trimming took 4 bases from V and 4 from J; bases not matched to a gene: 5. Germline CDR1 reads SEHNR; CDR2 reads FQNEAQ (reference sequence). The CDR3 nucleotides are TGTGCCAGCAGCTCGGGACAGGGAATGTACGAGCAGTACTTC. Amino acid sequence: CASSSGQGMYEQYF.